This T cell receptor beta chain was sequenced in a study of T cell clonality in common variable immunodeficiency. General study findings and limits: Reportedly, TCR beta sequences from common variable immunodeficiency showed fewer deletions and N-nucleotide insertions. Authors noted CVID clonality's cause needs subpopulation repertoire sequencing.

Sequencing was performed with immunoSEQ multiplex PCR; in TCRdb, only in-frame clones are kept and a portion is missing. The table records 15,000 to 20,000 clones without singletons, the ten largest covering roughly 6.6%. With regard to this clone: Its antigen is not identified.

Sequencing was carried out using peripheral blood mononuclear cells. This TCR was sampled from a human donor with common variable immunodeficiency.

Partial CDR3 DNA: TGCGCCAGCAGCTTTCCACAGGGGACCCGGGGCTCTGGGGCCAACGTC. Translated, it gives CASSFPQGTRGSGANV. The entire CDR3 protein is CASSFPQGTRGSGANVLTF. The chain carries TRBV5-1 and TRBJ2-6, with 7 bases matching TRBD1. The read ends 3 residues early relative to the CDR3; the germline J gene fills the gap. The length of the CDR3 is 19 residues. Germline loops: CDR1 SGHRS, CDR2 YFSETQ. V was pared by 2 bases and J by 0 bases, with 11 bases of the junction left unmatched.